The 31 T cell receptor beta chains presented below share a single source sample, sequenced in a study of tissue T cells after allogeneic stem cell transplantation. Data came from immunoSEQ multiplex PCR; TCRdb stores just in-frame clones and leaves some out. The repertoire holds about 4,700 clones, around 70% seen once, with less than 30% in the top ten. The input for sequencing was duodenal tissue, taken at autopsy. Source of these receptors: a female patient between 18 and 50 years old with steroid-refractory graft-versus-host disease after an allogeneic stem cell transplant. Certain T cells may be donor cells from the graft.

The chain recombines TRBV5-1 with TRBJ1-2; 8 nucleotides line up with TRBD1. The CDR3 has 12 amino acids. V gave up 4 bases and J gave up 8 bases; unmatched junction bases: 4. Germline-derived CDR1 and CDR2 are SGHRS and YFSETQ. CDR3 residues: CASSLGTGGYTF. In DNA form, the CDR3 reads TGCGCCAGCAGCCTAGGGACAGGCGGCTACACCTTC.

The CDR3 bases are TGCGCCAGCAGCCCCTTATTAACCTTTTCACCCCTCCACTTT. It encodes CASSPLLTFSPLHF. This rearrangement joins TRBV4-1 to TRBJ1-6; D remains unclear. Germline CDR1 MGHRA, CDR2 YSYEKL. Trimming took 4 bases from V and 9 from J, leaving 13 bases between them. The CDR3 covers 14 residues.

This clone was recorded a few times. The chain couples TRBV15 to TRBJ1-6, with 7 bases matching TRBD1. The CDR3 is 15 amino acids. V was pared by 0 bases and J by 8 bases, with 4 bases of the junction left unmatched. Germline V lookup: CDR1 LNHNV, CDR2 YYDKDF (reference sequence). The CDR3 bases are TGTGCCACCAGCAGAGAGAGGGGGCCTTATTCACCCCTCCACTTT. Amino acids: CATSRERGPYSPLHF.

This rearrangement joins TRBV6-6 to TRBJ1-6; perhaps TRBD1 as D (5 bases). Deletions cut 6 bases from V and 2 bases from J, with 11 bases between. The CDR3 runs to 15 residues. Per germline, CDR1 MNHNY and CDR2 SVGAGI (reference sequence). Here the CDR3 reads CASSPGTAYNSPLHF. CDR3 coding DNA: TGTGCCAGCAGCCCCGGGACGGCCTATAATTCACCCCTCCACTTT.

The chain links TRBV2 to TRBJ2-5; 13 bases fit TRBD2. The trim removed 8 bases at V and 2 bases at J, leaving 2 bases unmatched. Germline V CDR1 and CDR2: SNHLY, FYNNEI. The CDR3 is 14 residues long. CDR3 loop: CASGTSGNQETQYF. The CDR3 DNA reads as TGTGCCAGCGGGACTAGCGGGAATCAAGAGACCCAGTACTTC.

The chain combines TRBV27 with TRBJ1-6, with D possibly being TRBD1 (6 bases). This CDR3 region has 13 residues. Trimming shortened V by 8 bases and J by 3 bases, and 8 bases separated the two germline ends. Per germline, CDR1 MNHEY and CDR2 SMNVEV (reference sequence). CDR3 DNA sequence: TGTGCCAGCCGGGACAACTATAATTCACCCCTCCACTTT. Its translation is CASRDNYNSPLHF.

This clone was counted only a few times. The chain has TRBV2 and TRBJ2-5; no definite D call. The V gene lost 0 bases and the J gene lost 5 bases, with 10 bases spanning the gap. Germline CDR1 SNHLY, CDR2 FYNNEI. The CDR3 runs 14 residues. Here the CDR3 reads CASSEAIPQETQYF. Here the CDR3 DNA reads TGTGCCAGCAGTGAAGCGATCCCCCAGGAGACCCAGTACTTC.

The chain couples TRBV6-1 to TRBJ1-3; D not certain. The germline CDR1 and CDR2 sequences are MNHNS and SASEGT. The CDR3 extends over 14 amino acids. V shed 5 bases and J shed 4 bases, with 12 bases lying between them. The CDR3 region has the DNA TGTGCCAGCAGTAGACCCGACACCGGAAACACCATATATTTT. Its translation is CASSRPDTGNTIYF.

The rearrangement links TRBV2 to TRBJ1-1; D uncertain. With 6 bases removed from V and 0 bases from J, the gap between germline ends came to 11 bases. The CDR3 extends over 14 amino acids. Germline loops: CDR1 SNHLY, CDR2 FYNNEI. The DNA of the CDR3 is TGTGCCAGCAGACACATATTCATGAACACTGAAGCTTTCTTT. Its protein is CASRHIFMNTEAFF.

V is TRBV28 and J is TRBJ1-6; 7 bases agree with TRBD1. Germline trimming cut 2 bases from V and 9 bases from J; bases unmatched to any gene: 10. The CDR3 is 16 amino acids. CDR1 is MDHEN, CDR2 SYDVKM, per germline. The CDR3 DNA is TGTGCCAGCAGTTTAAGGCCAGGGGGAGGGAGTTCACCCCTCCACTTT. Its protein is CASSLRPGGGSSPLHF. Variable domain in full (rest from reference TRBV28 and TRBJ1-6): DVKVTQSSRYLVKRTGEKVFLECVQDMDHENMFWYRQDPGLGLRLIYFSYDVKMKEKGDIPEGYSVSREKKERFSLILESASTNQTSMYLCASSLRPGGGSSPLHFGNGTRLTVT.

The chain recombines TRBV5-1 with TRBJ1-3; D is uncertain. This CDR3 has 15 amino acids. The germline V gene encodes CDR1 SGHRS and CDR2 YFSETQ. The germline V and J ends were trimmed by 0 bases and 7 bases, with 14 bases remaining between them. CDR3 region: CASSLGGESRNTIYF. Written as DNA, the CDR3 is TGCGCCAGCAGCTTGGGGGGAGAATCGAGGAACACCATATATTTT. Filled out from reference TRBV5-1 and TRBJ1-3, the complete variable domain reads KAGVTQTPRYLIKTRGQQVTLSCSPISGHRSVSWYQQTPGQGLQFLFEYFSETQRNKGNFPGRFSGRQFSNSRSEMNVSTLELGDSALYLCASSLGGESRNTIYFGEGSWLTVV.

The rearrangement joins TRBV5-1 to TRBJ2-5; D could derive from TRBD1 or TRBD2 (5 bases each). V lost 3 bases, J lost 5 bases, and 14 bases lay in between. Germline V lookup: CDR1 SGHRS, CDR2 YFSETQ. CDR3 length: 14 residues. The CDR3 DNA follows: TGCGCCAGCAGCTCTTCCGGGGCTGGCGAGACCCAGTACTTC. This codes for CASSSSGAGETQYF.

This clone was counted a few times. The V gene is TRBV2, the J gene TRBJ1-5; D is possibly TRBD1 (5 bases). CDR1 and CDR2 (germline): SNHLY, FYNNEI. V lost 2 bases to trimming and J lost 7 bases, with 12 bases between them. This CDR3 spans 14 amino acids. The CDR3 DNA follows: TGTGCCAGCAGTGAACAGGGAGGAAAACAGCCCCAGCATTTT. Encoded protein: CASSEQGGKQPQHF.

CDR3 DNA: TGTGCCAGCAGTGAAGCCGGAAGGGAACGGCAGCCCCAGCATTTT. Encoded protein: CASSEAGRERQPQHF. The V call is TRBV2, the J call TRBJ1-5; no definite D call. This CDR3 spans 15 amino acids. V gave up 0 bases and J gave up 7 bases, with 13 bases separating them. Germline CDR1 reads SNHLY; CDR2 reads FYNNEI.

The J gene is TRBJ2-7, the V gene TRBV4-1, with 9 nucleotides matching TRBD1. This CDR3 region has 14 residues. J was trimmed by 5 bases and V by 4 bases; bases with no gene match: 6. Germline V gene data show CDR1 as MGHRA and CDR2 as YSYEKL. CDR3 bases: TGCGCCAGCAGCCCCTCCGGGACAGGGAACGAGCAGTACTTC. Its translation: CASSPSGTGNEQYF.

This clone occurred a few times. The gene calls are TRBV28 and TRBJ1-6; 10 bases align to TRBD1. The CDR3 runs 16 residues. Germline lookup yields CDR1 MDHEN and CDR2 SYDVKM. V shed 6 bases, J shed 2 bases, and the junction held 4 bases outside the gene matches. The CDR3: CASRRDRGPYNSPLHF. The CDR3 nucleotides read TGTGCCAGCAGGCGGGACAGGGGTCCCTATAATTCACCCCTCCACTTT.

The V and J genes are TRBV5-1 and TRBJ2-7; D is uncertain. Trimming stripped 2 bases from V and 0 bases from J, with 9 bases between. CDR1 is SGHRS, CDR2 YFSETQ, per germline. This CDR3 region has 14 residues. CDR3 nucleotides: TGCGCCAGCAGCTTCAACTGGGCCTCCTACGAGCAGTACTTC. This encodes CASSFNWASYEQYF.

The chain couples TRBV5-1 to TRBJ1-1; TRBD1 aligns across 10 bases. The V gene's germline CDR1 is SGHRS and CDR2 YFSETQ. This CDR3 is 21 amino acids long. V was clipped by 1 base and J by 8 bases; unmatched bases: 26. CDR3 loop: CASSLYWGQGRVARASTEAFF. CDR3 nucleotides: TGCGCCAGCAGCTTGTATTGGGGACAGGGGCGGGTCGCGCGGGCATCAACAGAAGCTTTCTTT.

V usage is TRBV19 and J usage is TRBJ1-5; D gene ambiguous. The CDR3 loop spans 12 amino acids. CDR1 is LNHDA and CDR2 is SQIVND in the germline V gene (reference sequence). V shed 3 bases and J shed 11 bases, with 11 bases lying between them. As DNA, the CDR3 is TGTGCCAGTAGTATCGGGTTTGTGGCCCAGCATTTT. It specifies CASSIGFVAQHF.

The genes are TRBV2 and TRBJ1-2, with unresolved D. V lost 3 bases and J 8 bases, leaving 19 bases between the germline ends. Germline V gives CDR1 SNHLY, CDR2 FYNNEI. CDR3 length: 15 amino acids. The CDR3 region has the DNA TGTGCCAGCAGTGAGATACCATCTGAGTCTCTAGGCTACACCTTC. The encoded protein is CASSEIPSESLGYTF. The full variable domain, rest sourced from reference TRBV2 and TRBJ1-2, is EPEVTQTPSHQVTQMGQEVILRCVPISNHLYFYWYRQILGQKVEFLVSFYNNEISEKSEIFDDQFSVERPDGSNFTLKIRSTKLEDSAMYFCASSEIPSESLGYTFGSGTRLTVV.

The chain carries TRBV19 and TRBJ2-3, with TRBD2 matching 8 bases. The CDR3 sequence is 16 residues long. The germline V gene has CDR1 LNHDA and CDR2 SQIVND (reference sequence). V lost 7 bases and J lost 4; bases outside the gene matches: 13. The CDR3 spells CASTLRAGGRADTQYF. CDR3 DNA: TGTGCCAGTACTCTCCGGGCGGGAGGCCGCGCAGATACGCAGTATTTT.

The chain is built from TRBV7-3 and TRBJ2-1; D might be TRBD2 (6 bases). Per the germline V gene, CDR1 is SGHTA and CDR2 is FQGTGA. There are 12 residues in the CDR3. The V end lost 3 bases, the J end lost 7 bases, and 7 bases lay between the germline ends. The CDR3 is CASSFRENEQFF. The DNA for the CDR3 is TGTGCCAGCAGCTTTCGGGAGAATGAGCAGTTCTTC.

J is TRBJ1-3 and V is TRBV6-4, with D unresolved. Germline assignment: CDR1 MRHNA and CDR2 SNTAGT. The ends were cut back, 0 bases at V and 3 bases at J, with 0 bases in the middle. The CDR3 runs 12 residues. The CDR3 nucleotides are TGTGCCAGCAGTGACTCTGGAAACACCATATATTTT. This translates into CASSDSGNTIYF.

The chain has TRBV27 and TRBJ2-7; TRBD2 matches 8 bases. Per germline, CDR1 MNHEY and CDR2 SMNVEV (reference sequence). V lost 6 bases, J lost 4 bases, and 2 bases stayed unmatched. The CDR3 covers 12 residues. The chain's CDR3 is CASSGGAYEQYF. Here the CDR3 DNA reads TGTGCCAGCAGCGGGGGGGCGTACGAGCAGTACTTC.

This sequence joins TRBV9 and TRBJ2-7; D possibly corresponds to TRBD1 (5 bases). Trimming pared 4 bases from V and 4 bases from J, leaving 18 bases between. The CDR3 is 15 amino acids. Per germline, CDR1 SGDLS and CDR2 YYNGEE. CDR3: CASSPQGVRNYEQYF. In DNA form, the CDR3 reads TGTGCCAGCAGCCCTCAAGGGGTTCGCAATTACGAGCAGTACTTC.

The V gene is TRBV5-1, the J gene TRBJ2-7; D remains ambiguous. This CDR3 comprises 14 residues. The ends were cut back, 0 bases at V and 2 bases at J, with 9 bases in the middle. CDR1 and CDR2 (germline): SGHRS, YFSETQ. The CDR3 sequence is CASSLGQETYEQYF. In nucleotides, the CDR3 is TGCGCCAGCAGCTTGGGCCAGGAGACCTACGAGCAGTACTTC.

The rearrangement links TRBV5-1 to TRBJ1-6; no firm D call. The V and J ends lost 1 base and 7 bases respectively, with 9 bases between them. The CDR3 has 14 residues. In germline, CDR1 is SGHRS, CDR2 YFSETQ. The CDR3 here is CASSLSGTNSPLHF. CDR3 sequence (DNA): TGCGCCAGCAGCTTGTCAGGAACCAATTCACCCCTCCACTTT.

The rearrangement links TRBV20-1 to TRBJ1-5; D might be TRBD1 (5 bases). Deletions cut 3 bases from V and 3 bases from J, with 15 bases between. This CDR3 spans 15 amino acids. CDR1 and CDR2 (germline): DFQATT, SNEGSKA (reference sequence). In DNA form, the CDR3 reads TGCAGTGCTAGTCGGCCAGGGTTGAACAATCAGCCCCAGCATTTT. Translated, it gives CSASRPGLNNQPQHF.

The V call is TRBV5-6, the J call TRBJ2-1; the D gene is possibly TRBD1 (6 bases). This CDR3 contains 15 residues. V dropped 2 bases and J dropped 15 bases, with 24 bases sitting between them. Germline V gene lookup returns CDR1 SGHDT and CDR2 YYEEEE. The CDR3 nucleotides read TGTGCCAGCAGCTTCAACCGCCGGGACATAAGTTATCGGTTCTTC. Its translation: CASSFNRRDISYRFF.

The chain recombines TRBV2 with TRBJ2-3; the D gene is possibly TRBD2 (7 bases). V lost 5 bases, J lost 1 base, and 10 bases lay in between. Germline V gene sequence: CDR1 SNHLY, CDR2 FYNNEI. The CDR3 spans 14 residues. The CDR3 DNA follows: TGTGCCAGCAGTCGGGGGGCTGGCACAGATACGCAGTATTTT. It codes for CASSRGAGTDTQYF.

Written as DNA, the CDR3 is TGCGCCAGCAGCTTCAGGGGAGTAGCTTTCTTT. Translated: CASSFRGVAFF. The V gene is TRBV5-1, the J gene TRBJ1-1; D might be TRBD1 (6 bases). V was pared by 2 bases and J by 10 bases, with 9 bases between. This CDR3 has 11 amino acids. Germline loops: CDR1 SGHRS, CDR2 YFSETQ.